The clone carrying this T cell receptor (beta chain) was seen a few times. What it binds is unknown. The PCR ran on 60 Vbeta and 13 Jbeta primers. TCRdb's copy holds only in-frame clones and misses some; the assay was immunoSEQ multiplex PCR. The sample consists of around 180,000 clones, roughly 70% of them appearing once. Germline CDR1 and CDR2: MDHEN and SYDVKM. The CDR3 totals 13 residues. V shed 8 bases, J shed 2 bases, and the junction held 2 bases outside the gene matches. The record originates from a study of cytomegalovirus exposure and HLA in healthy donors. About the study: An early data release held 70 million to 90 million unique TCRs from HLA-typed donors.

Study-wide findings and caveats: Associated with cytomegalovirus, according to the listing, were 164 TCR beta chains.

Material for sequencing was PBMCs. The TCR comes from a girl aged 5 to 17 in good health and CMV-seronegative. The rearrangement uses TRBV28 and TRBJ2-5; 10 positions match TRBD1. CDR3 bases: TGTGCCAGCTGGGGACAGGGGCAAGAGACCCAGTACTTC. It codes for CASWGQGQETQYF.